This entry is about one T cell receptor (beta chain). CDR3 length: 14 residues. Germline CDR1 reads MNHEY; CDR2 reads SMNVEV (reference sequence). V was trimmed by 0 bases and J by 1 base, leaving 6 bases between them. Sequencing was performed with immunoSEQ multiplex PCR; in TCRdb, only in-frame clones are kept and a portion is missing. Of about 120,000 clones detected, around 92% appear once; the ten largest clones hold approximately 8%. The data derive from a study of T cell responses to AZD1222 COVID-19 vaccine. The sequencing used peripheral blood, collected 28 days after the second AZD1222 dose. This TCR was sampled from an adult who received the AZD1222 COVID-19 vaccine. The chain employs TRBV27 and TRBJ1-2; no clear D. The CDR3, as DNA: TGTGCCAGCAGTTTATCAGCGGATAACTATGGCTACACCTTC. Translated, it gives CASSLSADNYGYTF.